The clone carrying this T cell receptor (beta chain) was recorded many times. What it recognizes is unknown. It was with unique molecular identifiers that the TCRbeta library was prepared. TCRdb used MiXCR to reprocess the PCR reads, holding one entry per CDR3 protein. The repertoire holds 500,000 or so distinct CDR3 sequences, with more than 9.5% as singletons. This sample is drawn from a study of T-cell reconstitution after alpha-beta-depleted transplantation in children. General observations from the study: Reportedly, alpha-beta T cells present about two months post-transplant originated from several hundred expanded clones of graft origin. Recipient T cells and thymic progenitors that survived were the source of the high TCRbeta diversity seen at day 60 in some patients. Hyperexpanded clones declined; after one year, newly produced T cells mostly supplied diversity.

Germline CDR1 DFQATT, CDR2 SNEGSKA (reference sequence). V gave up 3 bases and J gave up 2 bases, with 8 bases separating them. This CDR3 is built from 13 residues. The sequences come from PBMCs, mostly from graft donor cells, collected 180 days after TCRalphabeta/CD19-depleted stem cell transplant. The sequence was obtained from a female patient under 10 years old who had a stem cell transplant for aplastic anemia, so the T cells may come from the graft donor. The V and J genes are TRBV20-1 and TRBJ2-1, with D perhaps matching TRBD2 (5 bases). The CDR3 sequence is CSASRGTYNEQFF. The CDR3 DNA sequence: TGCAGTGCTAGTCGAGGGACCTACAATGAGCAGTTCTTC.